This is a list of T cell receptor beta chains from one sample in a study of cytomegalovirus exposure and HLA in healthy donors. The data were produced by immunoSEQ multiplex PCR, yet TCRdb's version contains in-frame clones alone and is incomplete. The repertoire consists of about 80,000 clones, with 79% occurring once and the leading ten covering more than 2%. Sequencing input: PBMCs. The receptors originated from a man younger than 40 in good health and CMV-seronegative. CDR3s include the opening cysteine and the closing phenylalanine or tryptophan. Fields, in order: V gene, D gene, clone size, J gene, CDR3 protein, CDR3 DNA. The D gene is left open where the match is weak. A clone size is listed for some rows: how often the clone was seen (once, few, many), or a class if it is expanded.

>TRBV14|.|.|TRBJ2-7
CASSPRATLGYEQYF
TGTGCCAGCAGCCCGCGGGCTACCCTTGGCTACGAGCAGTACTTC
>TRBV4-1|TRBD2|.|TRBJ2-7
CASSPSGLAPGDEQYF
TGCGCCAGCAGCCCTTCGGGACTAGCCCCCGGGGACGAGCAGTACTTC
>TRBV5-1|TRBD2|.|TRBJ2-1
CASSWASGGPYDEQFF
TGCGCCAGCAGCTGGGCTAGCGGGGGCCCTTATGATGAGCAGTTCTTC
>TRBV28|.|few|TRBJ1-1
CASSLGRPNTEAFF
TGTGCCAGCAGTTTGGGCAGACCGAACACTGAAGCTTTCTTT
>TRBV13|.|.|TRBJ2-7
CASRGGGSYEQYF
TGTGCCAGCCGAGGGGGGGGCTCCTACGAGCAGTACTTC
>TRBV6-5|.|few|TRBJ1-6
CASGGGGPYSPLHF
TGTGCCAGCGGCGGGGGGGGACCCTATTCACCCCTCCACTTT
>TRBV7-7|TRBD1|.|TRBJ2-5
CASSSQGARETQYF
TGTGCTAGCAGCTCACAGGGGGCTAGGGAGACCCAGTACTTC
>TRBV29-1|TRBD1|.|TRBJ2-7
CSVSTTGVSREQYF
TGCAGCGTGTCAACTACAGGGGTTTCGCGCGAGCAGTACTTC
>TRBV7-9|TRBD2|.|TRBJ2-3
CSSSYQAGGRADTQYF
TGTTCCAGCAGCTACCAAGCGGGGGGGCGGGCAGATACGCAGTATTTT
>TRBV27|.|.|TRBJ1-2
CASRSRIEGNGYTF
TGTGCCAGCAGGTCGAGAATCGAGGGTAATGGCTACACCTTC
>TRBV7-2|TRBD1|.|TRBJ1-5
CASSLSGTGGQSAPAF
TGTGCCAGCAGCTTATCCGGGACAGGGGGGCAATCAGCCCCAGCATTT
>TRBV5-4|TRBD2|once|TRBJ2-3
CASSLLLASGSTDTQYF
TGTGCCAGCAGCTTGTTATTGGCTAGCGGGAGCACAGATACGCAGTATTTT
>TRBV6-5|.|few|TRBJ1-1
CASRLHTEAFF
TGTGCCAGCAGACTCCACACTGAAGCTTTCTTT
>TRBV30|.|.|TRBJ2-6
CAWSVVAPISGANVLTF
TGTGCCTGGAGTGTAGTGGCACCCATCTCTGGGGCCAACGTCCTGACTTTC
>TRBV28|TRBD1|once|TRBJ1-5
CASRGQVGQPQHF
TGTGCCAGCCGAGGACAGGTGGGTCAGCCCCAGCATTTT
>TRBV7-9|.|.|TRBJ2-1
CASSPNMGEAYNEQFF
TGTGCCAGCAGCCCCAACATGGGGGAGGCCTACAATGAGCAGTTCTTC
>TRBV5-4|.|.|TRBJ2-5
CASSVWVASQETQYF
TGTGCCAGCAGCGTATGGGTTGCTAGCCAAGAGACCCAGTACTTC
>TRBV18|.|few|TRBJ1-5
CASSGGFSNQPQHF
TGTGCCAGCTCGGGAGGTTTTAGCAATCAGCCCCAGCATTTT
>TRBV7-2|TRBD1|once|TRBJ2-7
CASSLNKNRGLEQYF
TGTGCCAGCAGCTTAAATAAGAACAGGGGGCTTGAGCAGTACTTC
>TRBV6-1|TRBD2|.|TRBJ2-1
CASSETSGGVNEQFF
TGTGCCAGCAGTGAAACTAGCGGGGGAGTCAATGAGCAGTTCTTC
>TRBV6-5|TRBD1|.|TRBJ1-5
CASSSRTGGPDQPQHF
TGTGCCAGCAGTTCCAGGACAGGGGGCCCGGATCAGCCCCAGCATTTT
>TRBV4-3|TRBD1|.|TRBJ2-3
CASSRQPGQGLDTQYF
TGCGCCAGCAGCCGCCAACCGGGACAGGGATTAGATACGCAGTATTTT
>TRBV7-9|.|.|TRBJ2-7
CASSRGGTSYEQYF
TGTGCCAGCAGCAGGGGTGGCACCTCCTACGAGCAGTACTTC
>TRBV29-1|.|.|TRBJ1-2
CSVSNRVYGYPF
TGCAGCGTTTCCAACAGGGTCTATGGCTACCCCTTC
>TRBV2|.|.|TRBJ2-3
CASSSGLFTDTQYF
TGTGCCAGCAGTTCAGGTTTGTTCACAGATACGCAGTATTTT
>TRBV27|.|.|TRBJ1-1
CASSSQGFATEAFF
TGTGCCAGCAGTTCCCAGGGTTTTGCCACTGAAGCTTTCTTT
>TRBV28|TRBD2|.|TRBJ2-7
CASSPGGFSGTSGRGFEQYF
TGTGCCAGCAGTCCCGGGGGATTCTCCGGGACTAGCGGGAGGGGGTTCGAGCAGTACTTC
>TRBV27|.|few|TRBJ1-1
CASSPGQNTEAFF
TGTGCCAGCAGTCCGGGACAGAACACTGAAGCTTTCTTT
>TRBV7-9|TRBD1|once|TRBJ1-5
CASSRTGPEPQHF
TGTGCCAGCTCCCGGACAGGGCCGGAGCCCCAGCATTTT
>TRBV25-1|TRBD1|.|TRBJ1-3
CASSETGQWRNTIYF
TGTGCCAGCAGTGAAACGGGACAGTGGCGAAACACCATATATTTT
>TRBV28|.|.|TRBJ2-1
CASTPRVGGGGSYNEQFF
TGTGCCAGCACCCCGAGGGTGGGGGGAGGGGGCTCCTACAATGAGCAGTTCTTC
>TRBV14|TRBD1|.|TRBJ1-4
CASSPNGDRGEKLFF
TGTGCCAGCAGCCCCAACGGGGACAGGGGCGAAAAACTGTTTTTT
>TRBV28|.|.|TRBJ1-2
CASSSLPVVPSGYTF
TGTGCCAGCAGTTCCCTACCGGTGGTCCCTAGTGGCTACACCTTC
>TRBV7-9|TRBD2|.|TRBJ2-1
CSSSSTSGLYNEQFF
TGTTCCAGCAGCTCGACTAGCGGGCTTTACAATGAGCAGTTCTTC
>TRBV27|TRBD2|once|TRBJ2-7
CASSFAAGAYEQYF
TGTGCCAGCAGTTTTGCGGCGGGGGCCTACGAGCAGTACTTC
>TRBV11-2|.|.|TRBJ2-2
CASSLRRGNTGELFF
TGTGCCAGCAGCTTGAGGAGGGGAAACACCGGGGAGCTGTTTTTT
>TRBV4-3|.|.|TRBJ2-3
CASRILHHRERTDTQYF
TGCGCCAGCAGGATTTTACACCATCGTGAACGCACAGATACGCAGTATTTT
>TRBV7-9|.|.|TRBJ2-5
CASSFLETQYF
TGTGCCAGCAGCTTCCTAGAGACCCAGTACTTC
>TRBV28|.|.|TRBJ1-1
CASLGENTEAFF
TGTGCCAGCTTAGGGGAGAACACTGAAGCTTTCTTT
>TRBV6-5|TRBD2|few|TRBJ2-7
CASSRRGGRDEQYF
TGTGCCAGCAGTCGACGCGGGGGACGCGACGAGCAGTACTTC
>TRBV27|TRBD1|once|TRBJ1-1
CASSWDRGTTEAFF
TGTGCCAGTAGTTGGGACAGGGGAACCACTGAAGCTTTCTTT
>TRBV9|.|.|TRBJ1-5
CASSVDGAGQPQHF
TGTGCCAGCAGCGTAGATGGCGCGGGTCAGCCCCAGCATTTT
>TRBV7-9|TRBD1|.|TRBJ2-6
CSSSLLPGQGTYGANVLTF
TGTTCCAGCAGCTTATTACCGGGACAGGGCACTTATGGGGCCAACGTCCTGACTTTC
>TRBV6-1|TRBD2|once|TRBJ2-3
CASVLAGGFRDTQYF
TGTGCCAGCGTCTTAGCGGGGGGGTTCAGGGATACGCAGTATTTT
>TRBV4-2|.|once|TRBJ2-6
CTSSQESGPQFVLTF
TGTACCAGCAGCCAAGAATCAGGCCCCCAGTTTGTCCTGACTTTC
>TRBV6-5|.|few|TRBJ1-2
CASSYSRGYPHGYTF
TGTGCCAGCAGTTACTCGAGAGGTTATCCCCATGGCTACACCTTC
>TRBV30|.|few|TRBJ2-4
CATGSEGKNIQYF
TGTGCCACAGGGAGTGAGGGCAAAAACATTCAGTACTTC
>TRBV19|.|.|TRBJ2-2
CASSSGPTRVLFF
TGTGCCAGCTCCTCCGGCCCTACACGGGTGTTGTTTTTT
>TRBV30|.|.|TRBJ2-1
CAWSVLEEQFF
TGTGCCTGGAGTGTACTGGAGGAGCAGTTCTTC
>TRBV7-2|.|.|TRBJ2-2
CASSPMAGRGELFF
TGTGCCAGCAGCCCCATGGCGGGACGCGGGGAGCTGTTTTTT
>TRBV28|.|.|TRBJ1-1
CASRDTGNTEAFF
TGTGCCAGTCGGGACACCGGGAACACTGAAGCTTTCTTT
>TRBV18|TRBD1|.|TRBJ1-5
CASSRAGQGGNQPQHF
TGTGCCAGCTCACGTGCGGGACAGGGAGGCAATCAGCCCCAGCATTTT
>TRBV7-8|.|.|TRBJ1-5
CASSLRDQPQHF
TGTGCCAGCAGCTTGAGGGATCAGCCCCAGCATTTT
>TRBV5-5|.|few|TRBJ2-7
CASSRRDNNEQYF
TGTGCCAGCAGCCGCCGGGACAACAACGAGCAGTACTTC
>TRBV27|.|.|TRBJ1-2
CATPLPGYTF
TGTGCCACCCCCCTACCCGGCTACACCTTC
>TRBV7-9|.|.|TRBJ2-5
CAGGWGETQYF
TGTGCCGGAGGGTGGGGAGAGACCCAGTACTTC
>TRBV7-2|TRBD2|.|TRBJ2-3
CASSRKAGTSGTDTQYF
TGTGCCAGCAGCCGAAAAGCCGGGACTAGCGGCACAGATACGCAGTATTTT
>TRBV5-1|TRBD2|.|TRBJ2-1
CASSPRTSNEQFF
TGCGCCAGCAGCCCCCGGACTAGCAATGAGCAGTTCTTC
>TRBV5-4|TRBD2|.|TRBJ2-7
CASSAGGGRAYEQYF
TGTGCCAGCAGCGCGGGCGGGGGGCGCGCGTACGAGCAGTACTTC